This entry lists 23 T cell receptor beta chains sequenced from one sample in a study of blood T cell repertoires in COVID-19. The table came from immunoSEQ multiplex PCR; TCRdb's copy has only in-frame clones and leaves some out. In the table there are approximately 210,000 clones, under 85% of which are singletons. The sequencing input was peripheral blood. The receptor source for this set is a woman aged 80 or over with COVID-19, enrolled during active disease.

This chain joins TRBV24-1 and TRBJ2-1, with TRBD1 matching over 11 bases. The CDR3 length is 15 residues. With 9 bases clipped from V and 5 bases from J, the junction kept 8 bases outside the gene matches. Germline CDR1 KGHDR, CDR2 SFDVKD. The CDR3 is CATSTPGQGDNEQFF. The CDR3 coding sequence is TGTGCCACCTCCACGCCGGGACAGGGGGACAATGAGCAGTTCTTC.

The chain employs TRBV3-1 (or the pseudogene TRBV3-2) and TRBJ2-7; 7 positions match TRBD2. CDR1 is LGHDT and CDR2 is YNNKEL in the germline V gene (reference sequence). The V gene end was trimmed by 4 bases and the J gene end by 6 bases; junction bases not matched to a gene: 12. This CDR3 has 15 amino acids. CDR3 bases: TGTGCCAGCAGCCCGGTGGGGGGGTCCTGGGGCGAGCAGTACTTC. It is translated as CASSPVGGSWGEQYF.

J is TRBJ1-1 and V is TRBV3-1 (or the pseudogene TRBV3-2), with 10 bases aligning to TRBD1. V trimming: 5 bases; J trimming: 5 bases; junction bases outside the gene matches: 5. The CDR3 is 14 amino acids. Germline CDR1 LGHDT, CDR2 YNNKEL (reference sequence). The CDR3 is CASSETGGETEAFF. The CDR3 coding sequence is TGTGCCAGCAGCGAGACAGGGGGCGAGACTGAAGCTTTCTTT.

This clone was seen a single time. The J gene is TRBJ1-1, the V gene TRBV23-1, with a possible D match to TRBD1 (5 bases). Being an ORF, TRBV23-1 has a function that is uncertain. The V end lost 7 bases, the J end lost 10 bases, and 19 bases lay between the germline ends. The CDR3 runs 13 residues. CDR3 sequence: CASTYAGGTLAFF. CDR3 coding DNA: TGCGCCAGCACCTACGCGGGGGGTACGCTAGCTTTCTTT.

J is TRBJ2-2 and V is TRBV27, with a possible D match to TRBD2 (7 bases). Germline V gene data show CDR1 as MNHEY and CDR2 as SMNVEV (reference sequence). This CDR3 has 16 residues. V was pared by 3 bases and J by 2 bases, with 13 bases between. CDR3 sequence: CASSLGGGRNTGELFF. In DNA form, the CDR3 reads TGTGCCAGCAGTTTGGGAGGGGGGCGTAACACCGGGGAGCTGTTTTTT.

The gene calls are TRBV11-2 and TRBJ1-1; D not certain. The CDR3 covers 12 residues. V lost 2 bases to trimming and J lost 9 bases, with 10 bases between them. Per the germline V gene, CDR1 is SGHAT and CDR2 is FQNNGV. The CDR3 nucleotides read TGTGCCAGCAGCTTACCTAGTCCCCAAGCTTTCTTT. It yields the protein CASSLPSPQAFF.

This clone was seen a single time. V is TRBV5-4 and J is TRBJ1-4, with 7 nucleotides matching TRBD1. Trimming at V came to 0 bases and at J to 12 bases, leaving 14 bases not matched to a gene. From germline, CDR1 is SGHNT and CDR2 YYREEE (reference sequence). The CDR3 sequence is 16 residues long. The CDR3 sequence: CASSLAGATGERELFF. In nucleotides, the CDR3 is TGTGCCAGCAGCTTGGCCGGGGCCACAGGGGAGAGAGAACTGTTTTTT.

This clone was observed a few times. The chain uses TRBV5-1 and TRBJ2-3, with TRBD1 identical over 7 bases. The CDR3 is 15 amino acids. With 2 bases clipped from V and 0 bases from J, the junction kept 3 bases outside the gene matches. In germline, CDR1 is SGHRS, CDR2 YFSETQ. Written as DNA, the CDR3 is TGCGCCAGCAGCTTAGGGACAGCTAGCACAGATACGCAGTATTTT. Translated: CASSLGTASTDTQYF.

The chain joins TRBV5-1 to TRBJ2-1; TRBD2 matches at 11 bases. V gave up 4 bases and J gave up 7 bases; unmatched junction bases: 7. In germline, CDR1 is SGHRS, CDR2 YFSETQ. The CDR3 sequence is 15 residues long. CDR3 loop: CASSLTSGGINEQFF. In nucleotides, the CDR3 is TGCGCCAGCAGCCTTACTAGCGGGGGTATAAATGAGCAGTTCTTC. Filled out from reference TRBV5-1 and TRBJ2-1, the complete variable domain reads KAGVTQTPRYLIKTRGQQVTLSCSPISGHRSVSWYQQTPGQGLQFLFEYFSETQRNKGNFPGRFSGRQFSNSRSEMNVSTLELGDSALYLCASSLTSGGINEQFFGPGTRLTVL.

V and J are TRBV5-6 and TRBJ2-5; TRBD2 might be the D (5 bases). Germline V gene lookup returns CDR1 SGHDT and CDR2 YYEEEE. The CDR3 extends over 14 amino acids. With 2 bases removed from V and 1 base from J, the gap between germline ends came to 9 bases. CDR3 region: CASSFRGPQETQYF. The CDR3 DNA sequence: TGTGCCAGCAGCTTTCGGGGTCCCCAAGAGACCCAGTACTTC. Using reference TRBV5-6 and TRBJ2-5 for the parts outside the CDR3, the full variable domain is DAGVTQSPTHLIKTRGQQVTLRCSPKSGHDTVSWYQQALGQGPQFIFQYYEEEERQRGNFPDRFSGHQFPNYSSELNVNALLLGDSALYLCASSFRGPQETQYFGPGTRLLVL.

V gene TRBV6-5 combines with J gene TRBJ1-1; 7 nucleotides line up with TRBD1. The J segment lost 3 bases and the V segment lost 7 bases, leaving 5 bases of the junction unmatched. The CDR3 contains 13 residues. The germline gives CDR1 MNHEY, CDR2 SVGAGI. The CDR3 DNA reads TGTGCCAGCACCCGGGACAGTTACACTGAAGCTTTCTTT. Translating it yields CASTRDSYTEAFF.

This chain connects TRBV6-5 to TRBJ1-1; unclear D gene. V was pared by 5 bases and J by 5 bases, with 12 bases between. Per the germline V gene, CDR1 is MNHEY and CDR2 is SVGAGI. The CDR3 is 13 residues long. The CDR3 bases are TGTGCCAGCAGTCTTCAATCGGGGACTGAAGCTTTCTTT. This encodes CASSLQSGTEAFF.

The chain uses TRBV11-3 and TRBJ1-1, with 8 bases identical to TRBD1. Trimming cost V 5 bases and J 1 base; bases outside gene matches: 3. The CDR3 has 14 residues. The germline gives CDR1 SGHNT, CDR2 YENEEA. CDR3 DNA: TGTGCCAGCAGCCGAGACAGGGGGAACACTGAAGCTTTCTTT. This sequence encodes CASSRDRGNTEAFF.

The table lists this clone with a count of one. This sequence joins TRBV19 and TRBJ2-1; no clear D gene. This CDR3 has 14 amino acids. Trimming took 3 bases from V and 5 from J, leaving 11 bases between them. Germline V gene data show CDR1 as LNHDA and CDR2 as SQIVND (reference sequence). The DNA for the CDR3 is TGTGCCAGTAGTATCCCCTACCGCCACAATGAGCAGTTCTTC. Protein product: CASSIPYRHNEQFF. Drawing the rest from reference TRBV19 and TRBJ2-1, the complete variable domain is DGGITQSPKYLFRKEGQNVTLSCEQNLNHDAMYWYRQDPGQGLRLIYYSQIVNDFQKGDIAEGYSVSREKKESFPLTVTSAQKNPTAFYLCASSIPYRHNEQFFGPGTRLTVL.

The CDR3 nucleotides are TGTGCCAGCAGCTTGACGGAGAAGAACACTGAAGCTTTCTTT. Protein: CASSLTEKNTEAFF. The rearrangement links TRBV5-5 to TRBJ1-1; D is uncertain. This CDR3 has 14 amino acids. Germline V gene data show CDR1 as SGHKS and CDR2 as YYEKEE (reference sequence). V was clipped by 1 base and J by 1 base, with 8 bases between them.

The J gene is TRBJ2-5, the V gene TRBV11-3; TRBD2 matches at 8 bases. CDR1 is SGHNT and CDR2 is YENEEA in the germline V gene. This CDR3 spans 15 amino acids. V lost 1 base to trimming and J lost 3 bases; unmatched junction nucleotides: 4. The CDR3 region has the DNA TGTGCCAGCAGCTTAGTACCGGGGGGGAAAGAGACCCAGTACTTC. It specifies CASSLVPGGKETQYF.

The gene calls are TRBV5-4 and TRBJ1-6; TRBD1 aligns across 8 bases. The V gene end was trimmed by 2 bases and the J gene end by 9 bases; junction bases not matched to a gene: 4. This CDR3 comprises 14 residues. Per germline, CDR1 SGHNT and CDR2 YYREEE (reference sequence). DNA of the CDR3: TGTGCCAGCAGCTTTCAGGGGGCGCTTTCACCCCTCCACTTT. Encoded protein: CASSFQGALSPLHF.

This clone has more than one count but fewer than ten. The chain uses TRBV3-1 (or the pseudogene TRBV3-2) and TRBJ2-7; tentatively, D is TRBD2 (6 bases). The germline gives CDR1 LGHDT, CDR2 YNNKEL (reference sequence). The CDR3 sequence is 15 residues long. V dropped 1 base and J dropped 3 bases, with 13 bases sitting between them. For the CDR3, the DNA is TGTGCCAGCAGCCAAGTAAGGCGGGGCGACTACGAGCAGTACTTC. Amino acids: CASSQVRRGDYEQYF.

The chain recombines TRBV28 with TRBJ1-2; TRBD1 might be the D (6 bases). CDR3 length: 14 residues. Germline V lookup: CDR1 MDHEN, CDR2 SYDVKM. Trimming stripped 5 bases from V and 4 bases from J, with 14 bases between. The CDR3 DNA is TGTGCCAGCAGTCCGGGGGGGGCGCTCTATGGCTACACCTTC. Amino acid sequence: CASSPGGALYGYTF.

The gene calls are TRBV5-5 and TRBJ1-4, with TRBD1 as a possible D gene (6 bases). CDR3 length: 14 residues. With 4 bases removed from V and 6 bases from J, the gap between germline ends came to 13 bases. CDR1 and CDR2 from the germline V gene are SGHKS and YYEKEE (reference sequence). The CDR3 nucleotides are TGTGCCAGCAGCCGAACAGGGACGGATGAAAAACTGTTTTTT. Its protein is CASSRTGTDEKLFF.

The CDR3: CAWKFVVRSGMETQYF. CDR3 bases: TGTGCCTGGAAGTTTGTAGTCCGAAGCGGGATGGAGACCCAGTACTTC. The V call is TRBV30, the J call TRBJ2-5; 7 bases map to TRBD2. CDR1 and CDR2 from the germline V gene are GTSNPN and SVGIG (reference sequence). After removal of 4 bases from V and 5 bases from J, the junction contained 16 bases not matched to a gene. The CDR3 spans 16 residues.

The CDR3 region is CATSDATIDYGYTF. CDR3 bases: TGTGCCACCAGTGACGCGACTATCGACTATGGCTACACCTTC. V gene TRBV24-1 combines with J gene TRBJ1-2; D remains ambiguous. CDR1 and CDR2 (germline): KGHDR, SFDVKD. The V gene lost 4 bases and the J gene lost 3 bases, with 11 bases spanning the gap. This CDR3 has 14 residues.

The CDR3 coding sequence is TGCGCCAGCAGCCAAGCAGGGACTCGGTACAATGAGCAGTTCTTC. Translation: CASSQAGTRYNEQFF. This chain links TRBV4-1 with TRBJ2-1; perhaps TRBD2 as D (6 bases). Trimming stripped 1 base from V and 4 bases from J, with 11 bases between. The CDR3 spans 15 residues. Germline assignment: CDR1 MGHRA and CDR2 YSYEKL.